This T cell receptor (beta chain) was sequenced in a study of early T cells in non-severe SARS-CoV-2 infection (dated by TCRdb to about 2021). Broadly, across the study: Because TCR sequencing was done on bulk RNA from unsorted whole blood, the alpha and beta chains could not be paired.

The method behind the library was 5' RACE. The sequencer was a NextSeq 500. The TCR library protocol attached unique molecular identifiers to individual cDNA molecules to correct for sequencing error and PCR bias. Both TCR alpha and beta chains were sequenced, and tight co-correlation was observed between alpha and beta sequence abundances in each sample. The authors processed their data as follows. V gene, J gene and CDR3 annotation of TCR sequences was performed with Decombinator V4. Expanded TCRs were defined as changing significantly between any two time points under a Poisson model with p below 0.0001. TCR abundances were normalised to the total number of TCRs sequenced per sample and were expressed as counts per million. TRAV1-2 paired with TRAJ12, TRAJ20 or TRAJ33 defined MAIT TCRs, while TRAV10 paired with TRAJ18 defined iNKT TCRs. A search of VDJdb, accessed on 1 November 2021, was run for TCRs annotated to CMV, EBV and SARS-CoV-2, with TCRs annotated for multiple antigens excluded. TCRdb reanalyzed the raw reads on its own, using fastp at Q25 for trimming and MiXCR for clone calling, and kept in-frame beta chains. Every distinct CDR3 protein forms one entry, paired with its most common genes and DNA. Clone size and V and J calls follow TCRdb, not the original study. The table for this sample lists around 94,000 distinct CDR3 sequences; around 13% of them were counted only once. The ten largest make up 5% to 8% of the sample.

The study was a case-control design nested within a healthcare worker cohort in London, UK, with weekly nasopharyngeal swab PCR tests and blood sampling. Healthcare workers were enrolled in the week of the UK lockdown, from 23 to 31 March 2020, and were followed every week for up to roughly 16 weeks. This clonotype occurred many times. This receptor's antigen is unknown. No much larger clonotype is one base removed from it; base qualities were not supplied. Germline trimming amounts to 5 bases on V and 10 bases on J, with 7 as the count of junction bases outside the gene matches. Including the terminal cysteine and phenylalanine, the CDR3 comprises 13 residues. The CDR3 DNA has 39 bases and is translated from base 1. The CDR1 and CDR2 encoded by the germline V gene are SGHAT and FQNNGV. Broad study findings and their caveats: VDJdb matching was skewed toward anti-spike CD8 responses, so virus-specific expansions were likely underestimated and private and CD4 specificities were missed.

The clonotype comes from an adult who was a healthcare worker with PCR-confirmed SARS-CoV-2 infection or an uninfected control (not recorded which). What was sequenced was whole blood. The sequence links TRBV11-2 to TRBJ2-1; a stretch of 8 junction bases matches TRBD2. Here is the DNA: TGTGCCAGCAGCCGAAGGACTAGCTCAGAGCAGTTCTTC. Its translation is CASSRRTSSEQFF.